The T cell receptor (beta chain) described here comes from a study of response to subunit inactivated influenza vaccine (dated by TCRdb to 2016 to 2019). Regarding the complete study: To follow how T cells responded to a trivalent subunit inactivated influenza vaccine, the researchers relied on deep quantitative profiling of the T cell receptor repertoire. Here is what the overall study found, with its caveats: According to the authors, only a limited number of new T cells may be recruited by each seasonal influenza vaccination.

Library prep was done by RT-PCR. The instrument given in TCRdb is Illumina HiSeq 2500. Through fastp at Q25 and MiXCR, TCRdb rebuilt clones from the public reads, retaining in-frame beta chains. Identical CDR3 proteins give one entry, which carries the most common genes and DNA. The table for this sample lists around 320,000 distinct CDR3 sequences; 20% to 25% of them were counted only once. Approximately 10% of the sample is taken by the ten largest. On this clonotype: No cognate antigen has been identified for it. Per-base quality was not reported, and no clone a single base away is much larger than it.

The CDR3 runs 18 amino acids, cysteine and phenylalanine included. Only CDR3 DNA remains: 54 bases, in frame from the first base. The germline ends are 25 bases apart after V is trimmed by 6 bases and J by 4 bases. Based on the germline V gene, the CDR1 and CDR2 sequences are SGHAT and FQNNGV. This TCR was recovered from a man between 50 and 70 years old who received an inactivated influenza vaccine. Donor details come from another sample of the same person, matched by shared clones. This specimen consisted of PBMCs from blood, obtained 21 months after vaccination. The rearranged chain carries TRBV11-2 and TRBJ2-1; the D call is tentative, TRBD1 or TRBD2, as each matches 5 bases. The DNA reads TGTGCCAGCAGAATCGCTTGGGGCGGGCGGCGCCGTTACAATGAGCAGTTCTTC. Its translation reads: CASRIAWGGRRRYNEQFF.